A single sample gave rise to the 20 T cell receptor beta chains below, sequenced in a study of response to subunit inactivated influenza vaccine. MiXCR was run by TCRdb on the RT-PCR reads, yielding one entry per CDR3 protein. The data show about 500,000 distinct CDR3 sequences, approximately 17% seen once. Here the sequenced sample was CD4+ T cells sorted from PBMCs, taken 23 to 25 months after vaccination. These receptors originate from a man between 50 and 75 years old who received an inactivated influenza vaccine.

This clonotype was observed a handful of times. As DNA, the CDR3 is TGTGCCAGCAGCTCCCACGGGATCCACAATGAGCAGTTCTTC. This codes for CASSSHGIHNEQFF. This chain joins TRBV7-9 and TRBJ2-1; a weak D match, TRBD2 (5 bases). Trimming left V 4 bases short and J 5 bases short, with 12 bases between. CDR3 size: 14 residues. The germline V gene has CDR1 SEHNR and CDR2 FQNEAQ (reference sequence).

There are a few counts of this clonotype. This chain links TRBV3-1 with TRBJ1-1; D is perhaps TRBD1 (6 bases). The germline V gene encodes CDR1 LGHDT and CDR2 YNNKEL (reference sequence). CDR3 size: 14 residues. Between the trimmed V and J ends, which lost 4 bases and 11 bases, there was a span of 20 bases. The CDR3 here is CASSPGTRGGYAFF. The CDR3 nucleotides are TGTGCCAGCAGCCCCGGGACGAGGGGGGGTTACGCTTTCTTT. Using reference TRBV3-1 and TRBJ1-1 for the parts outside the CDR3, the full variable domain is DTAVSQTPKYLVTQMGNDKSIKCEQNLGHDTMYWYKQDSKKFLKIMFSYNNKELIINETVPNRFSPKSPDKAHLNLHINSLELGDSAVYFCASSPGTRGGYAFFGQGTRLTVV.

This clonotype was seen only a few times. This rearrangement joins TRBV4-1 to TRBJ2-7, with a tentative D call TRBD2 (5 bases). This CDR3 spans 15 amino acids. With 0 bases removed from V and 2 bases from J, the gap between germline ends came to 11 bases. CDR1 MGHRA and CDR2 YSYEKL come from the germline V gene. This chain's CDR3 is CASSQDSASTYEQYF. DNA for the CDR3: TGCGCCAGCAGCCAAGACAGCGCTAGCACCTACGAGCAGTACTTC.

The chain links TRBV20-1 to TRBJ1-5, with a possible D match to TRBD1 (6 bases). CDR1 DFQATT and CDR2 SNEGSKA come from the germline V gene (reference sequence). V shed 6 bases and J shed 7 bases, with 19 bases lying between them. This CDR3 is 14 amino acids long. In DNA, the CDR3 is TGCAGTGCCCGGCGGGGGGCGCGTAAACAGCCCCAGCATTTT. It yields the protein CSARRGARKQPQHF.

This clonotype was counted a few times. The CDR3 coding sequence is TGTGCCAGCAGCAGAAGAGGGTACCAAGAGACCCAGTACTTC. It specifies CASSRRGYQETQYF. The rearrangement joins TRBV7-2 to TRBJ2-5, with a weak D call TRBD2 (5 bases). Germline assignment: CDR1 SGHTA and CDR2 FQGNSA. Trimming stripped 5 bases from V and 0 bases from J, with 10 bases between. The CDR3 is 14 residues long.

This clonotype showed up just a few times. This chain connects TRBV6-6 to TRBJ2-7; 7 bases match TRBD1. Germline values: CDR1 MNHNY, CDR2 SVGAGI (reference sequence). The CDR3 runs to 13 residues. V lost 5 bases to trimming and J lost 5 bases; unmatched junction nucleotides: 6. The CDR3 sequence: CASSKQGFHEQYF. CDR3 bases: TGTGCCAGCAGTAAACAGGGGTTCCACGAGCAGTACTTC.

The J gene is TRBJ2-7, the V gene TRBV5-1, with 9 nucleotides matching TRBD1. Unmatched junction bases numbered 6, after V lost 3 bases and J lost 5 bases. From germline, CDR1 is SGHRS and CDR2 YFSETQ. CDR3 size: 14 residues. The CDR3 is CASSSGDRVNEQYF. DNA of the CDR3: TGCGCCAGCAGCTCAGGGGACAGGGTAAACGAGCAGTACTTC.

V gene TRBV20-1 combines with J gene TRBJ1-2, with 10 positions matching TRBD1. The germline V gene encodes CDR1 DFQATT and CDR2 SNEGSKA (reference sequence). J was trimmed by 3 bases and V by 3 bases; bases with no gene match: 4. This CDR3 contains 14 residues. The CDR3 nucleotides read TGCAGTGCTAGGGGGACAGGGGATGACTATGGCTACACCTTC. Encoded protein: CSARGTGDDYGYTF.

V usage is TRBV10-3 and J usage is TRBJ1-3; maybe TRBD1 (6 bases). This CDR3 spans 15 amino acids. Germline CDR1 ENHRY, CDR2 SYGVKD. Trimming pared 6 bases from V and 2 bases from J, leaving 14 bases between. CDR3 in DNA: TGTGCCATCAGACCGAACAGGGAGCCTGGAAACACCATATATTTT. Amino acids: CAIRPNREPGNTIYF.

This chain links TRBV14 with TRBJ1-2; no reliable D call. V lost 4 bases to trimming and J lost 13 bases, with 19 bases between them. The germline V gene has CDR1 SGHDN and CDR2 FVKESK. The CDR3 extends over 13 amino acids. The CDR3 sequence: CASSPRGPTSATF. As DNA, the CDR3 is TGTGCCAGCAGCCCGCGAGGCCCTACATCAGCCACCTTC.

V is TRBV7-2 and J is TRBJ2-7, with TRBD1 matching over 12 bases. The CDR3 has 17 amino acids. Germline trimming cut 3 bases from V and 6 bases from J; bases unmatched to any gene: 12. CDR1 SGHTA and CDR2 FQGNSA come from the germline V gene. The CDR3 DNA is TGTGCCAGCAGCTTGCCGAATCTTCGGGACAGGGGGCTCGAGCAGTACTTC. Amino acid sequence: CASSLPNLRDRGLEQYF.

This clonotype was detected a few times. V gene TRBV21-1 combines with J gene TRBJ2-3; TRBD1, the D gene given by the table, was not confirmed from the DNA. TRBV21-1 represents a pseudogene. This CDR3 is 13 amino acids long. The CDR3 coding sequence is TGTGCCAGCAGCCGAAAGGGGGCAGATACGCAGTATTTT. The encoded protein is CASSRKGADTQYF.

This CDR3 is CASSPRSGNEQFF. The CDR3 bases are TGTGCCAGCAGCCCTAGGAGCGGCAATGAGCAGTTCTTC. J is TRBJ2-1 and V is TRBV12-3 or TRBV12-4; maybe TRBD2 (5 bases). This CDR3 contains 13 residues. V lost 6 bases, J lost 6 bases, and 12 bases lay in between.

There are a few counts of this clonotype. This chain joins TRBV6-4 and TRBJ2-1; D remains ambiguous. Germline-derived CDR1 and CDR2 are MRHNA and SNTAGT. Deletions cut 3 bases from V and 0 bases from J, with 15 bases between. This CDR3 has 17 residues. In DNA, the CDR3 is TGTGCCAGCAGTGAAGTTTCGGGCCTGAGCTCCTACAATGAGCAGTTCTTC. Its protein is CASSEVSGLSSYNEQFF.

CDR3 amino acids: CASSQLAPTGTGELFF. In nucleotides, the CDR3 is TGTGCCAGCAGCCAACTAGCTCCTACTGGCACCGGGGAGCTGTTTTTT. The genes are TRBV3-1 and TRBJ2-2, with D maybe TRBD2 (5 bases). The CDR3 is 16 amino acids. The V gene's germline CDR1 is LGHDT and CDR2 YNNKEL (reference sequence). Trimming left V 2 bases short and J 4 bases short, with 14 bases between.

The chain is built from TRBV6-1 and TRBJ1-2; maybe TRBD1 (6 bases). Germline CDR1 and CDR2: MNHNS and SASEGT. V was cut by 6 bases and J by 2 bases, with 13 bases left in between. The CDR3 contains 14 residues. The CDR3 coding sequence is TGTGCCAGCAGGATGACAGGAAGAAACTATGGCTACACCTTC. Amino acid sequence: CASRMTGRNYGYTF.

This clonotype was seen only a few times. The chain links TRBV29-1 to TRBJ1-1; weak D call: TRBD1 (6 bases). The V gene lost 3 bases and the J gene lost 5 bases, with 13 bases spanning the gap. Germline loops: CDR1 SQVTM, CDR2 ANQGSEA. The CDR3 loop spans 13 amino acids. CDR3 loop: CSVDVDRGTEAFF. The CDR3 DNA sequence: TGCAGCGTTGACGTCGATAGGGGGACTGAAGCTTTCTTT.

This clonotype was counted only a few times. This chain links TRBV5-1 with TRBJ2-3, with 7 nucleotides matching TRBD1. Trimming at V came to 1 base and at J to 4 bases, leaving 6 bases not matched to a gene. The germline CDR1 and CDR2 sequences are SGHRS and YFSETQ. This CDR3 has 15 amino acids. The CDR3 region is CASSLTGDRADTQYF. The CDR3 DNA follows: TGCGCCAGCAGCTTGACAGGGGATCGGGCAGATACGCAGTATTTT.

The rearrangement joins TRBV5-6 to TRBJ2-7; D is possibly TRBD1 (6 bases). V lost 1 base, J lost 0 bases, and 11 bases lay in between. CDR1 and CDR2 from the germline V gene are SGHDT and YYEEEE. The CDR3 totals 15 residues. The CDR3 bases are TGTGCCAGCAGCTTGCTAGGACAGAACTCCTACGAGCAGTACTTC. Its protein product is CASSLLGQNSYEQYF. Full variable domain (missing parts from reference TRBV5-6 and TRBJ2-7): DAGVTQSPTHLIKTRGQQVTLRCSPKSGHDTVSWYQQALGQGPQFIFQYYEEEERQRGNFPDRFSGHQFPNYSSELNVNALLLGDSALYLCASSLLGQNSYEQYFGPGTRLTVT.

The chain has TRBV12-3 or TRBV12-4 and TRBJ2-3; D might be TRBD2 (6 bases). CDR3 length equals 18 residues. V lost 4 bases, J lost 2 bases, and 22 bases lay in between. Written as DNA, the CDR3 is TGTGCCAGCAGTTCCCCGGGAGCAGCCTCCCCTTACACAGATACGCAGTATTTT. It is translated as CASSSPGAASPYTDTQYF.